This T cell receptor (beta chain) was documented in a study of cytomegalovirus exposure and HLA in healthy donors (dated by TCRdb to about 2017). Background on the whole study: In an earlier analysis of around 540 of the donors, 276 Gb of sequence data and 90 million to 120 million unique TCR beta sequences from about 179 million T cells were reported. An early release covering roughly 580 HLA-typed donors comprised 300 to 350 gigabases of sequencing data and tens of millions of unique TCR sequences. Among the approximately 420 genotyped donors, 81% belonged to the genetic ancestry cluster associated with self-reported Caucasian donors. The aim of the study was to test whether cataloging public T cell receptors could identify signatures of past pathogen exposure. Using immunosequencing, the study profiled T cell repertoires from 500 to 800 subjects and related those repertoires to cytomegalovirus serostatus. In addition to the first cohort of 500 to 850 subjects, a separate validation cohort of over 90 different subjects was used. High-throughput TCR immunosequencing, statistical association of individual TCRs with disease status, and machine learning were combined to predict cytomegalovirus infection status. A later analysis re-examined previously published TCR beta repertoires from hundreds of donors and added high-resolution HLA genotyping to investigate patterns of TCR occurrence. The later analysis used no new phenotypic data to find candidate immune exposures, relying instead on TCR beta sequences and their occurrence across donors. An earlier analysis of some 500 of the donors applied high-throughput TCR beta sequencing to assess whether each TCR beta V gene segment acted as functional or pseudogenic. Donor age, sex, ethnicity and CMV serostatus were collected together with the repertoire data. Genome-wide SNP genotypes for about 65% of the 666 donors were used in a later genetic analysis, which treated that subset as a discovery cohort. All discovery cohort repertoires had been generated using a single sequencing platform. HLA typing covered class I and class II loci at four-digit resolution. Typing coverage differed by locus: A, B, C, DRB1 and DQB1 were typed in roughly 629-640 donors, DQA1 in about 510, DPA1 in nearly 610, and DPB1 in roughly 450. Four or five DR-DQ haplotypes were handled as single units for association and clustering because linkage in the cohort was strong. Across under 500 genotyped donors of the cohort, an average of about 200,000 unique TCR beta nucleotide sequences per donor were sequenced, and roughly 20% of those sequences were non-productive.

In total, more than 500 healthy bone marrow donors made up the cohort. All cohort members were sampled while nominally healthy, although unrecorded immune exposures were likely present. The donor tested CMV seronegative and was one of the 352 seronegative cohort members. Every donor gave a peripheral blood sample, and the peripheral blood mononuclear cells from that sample were used for TCR beta sequencing. The Qiagen DNeasy Blood Extraction Kit was used to extract genomic DNA from the blood cell samples. Libraries were prepared through the immunoSEQ multiplex PCR assay. The multiplex PCR relied on a mix of 60 forward primers for TCR Vbeta segments and 13 reverse primers for TCR Jbeta segments. A multiplex PCR assay on genomic DNA amplified the CDR3 region of rearranged TCR beta genes. On the Illumina HiSeq System, the amplified TCR beta libraries were sequenced as 87-base-pair reads. The study's own analysis went as follows. A later analysis tallied 75 million to 95 million unique TCR beta chains across the 666 repertoires, and about 10 million of those chains were shared by two or more donors. Raw reads were error-corrected and collapsed into unique sequences by a nearest-neighbor algorithm in which closely related sequences were merged to remove PCR and sequencing errors. CDR3 sequences were aligned to IMGT reference sequences to assign V, D and J gene segments. For a sequence to be retained, a match of at least six nucleotides to both a V gene segment and a J gene segment was required. A rearrangement counted as productive if the CDR3 had no stop codons and remained in frame with V and J, and every other rearrangement counted as non-productive. Following IMGT convention, CDR3 was defined as the stretch from the second conserved V-encoded cysteine up to the conserved J-encoded phenylalanine. The earlier analysis of 550 to 650 of the donors excluded any sequence lacking an unambiguous match to a single V gene segment. An earlier analysis of just under 600 of the donors called V segments functional above 56.7% productive rearrangements and segregating when the between-donor standard deviation exceeded 5%. A statistical classification framework was built to diagnose cytomegalovirus status from the catalog of TCR beta chain sequences. In a later analysis, V and J genes were assigned by comparing TCR nucleotide sequences against IMGT/GENE-DB human TR gene sequences. In a later analysis, CDR3 sequences and most-parsimonious VDJ recombination scenarios were assigned using the TCRdist pipeline. In a later analysis, each TCR beta chain was defined by its CDR3 amino acid sequence together with its V-gene family, and reads lacking a unique V-gene family were excluded. To address suspected cross-contamination and a sequencing artifact, a later analysis removed approximately 590 highly shared, low-generation-probability nucleotide sequences. In a later analysis, a clonal expansion index for each public chain was calculated from normalized within-repertoire ranks of inferred template counts. In a later analysis, generation probabilities were computed using a VDJ recombination model fitted to out-of-frame rearrangements, and the results were checked against IGoR. Hypergeometric tests were used in a later analysis to score TCR-TCR, TCR-HLA and TCR-CMV co-occurrence, with a repertoire-size bias correction applied to the TCR pairs. False discovery rates were estimated in a later analysis by permuting HLA or CMV assignments 20 times. In a later analysis, co-occurring TCRs were grouped using DBSCAN, and TCRdist sequence similarity was added for clustering within HLA-allele-positive subsets. Co-occurrence clustering excluded repertoires with fewer than 30,000 or more than 120,000 public chains, plus five with anomalous nucleotide sharing. TCRdb limited this immuneACCESS table to in-frame rearrangements with V and J called. A share of clones is missing; checked studies link under half to unresolved V genes, and the rest is unexplained. D and trimming were read from the DNA, whereas the V and J calls and clone size are those reported in that table. A total of under 70,000 clones appear in this sample, 65% to 70% of them only once. The ten largest make up about 2.1% of the sample.

Paper-wide results and their limitations: A few of the identified cytomegalovirus-associated TCR beta chains were confirmed in vitro to be specific for cytomegalovirus antigens. A further reported finding was that TCR beta sequences accurately predicted the HLA-A and HLA-B alleles for most subjects in the first cohort. Across donors, most TCR sequences were observed very rarely, whereas some public TCRs were present in many individuals. Most CMV-associated TCR beta chains appeared to be HLA-restricted in a later analysis, and the HLA associations seemed to be driven largely by CMV exposure. In a later analysis, several top co-occurrence clusters were reported to appear linked to parvovirus B19, influenza, CMV and Epstein-Barr virus. The sequencing pipeline was judged likely to have produced a cluster of highly shared sequence variants as a technical artifact. Linkage disequilibrium might explain the correlated functional status among segregating V segments, but an unknown experimental factor could not be ruled out. For the cohort, immune exposure information was limited to CMV serostatus. Because counts were too low, around 17 rarely observed V segments, including chromosome 9 orphons, were left out of the earlier analysis of approximately 580 of the donors. Strong co-occurrence of HLA alleles, especially DR and DQ, made assigning TCR associations to individual alleles difficult. The classifier was reported to diagnose cytomegalovirus status with high specificity and sensitivity in both the original and validation cohorts. In a later analysis, around 17,000 TCR beta sequences were associated with specific HLA alleles at a false discovery rate of 0.05. In the study, approximately 150 TCR beta chains were listed as associated with cytomegalovirus. In a later analysis, HLA-associated TCR beta chains showed more clonal expansion and lower generation probabilities than non-associated chains that were equally common. Presence/absence analyses assumed roughly uniform sequencing depth across donors, an assumption that may not hold. Because the 87-base-pair reads could not distinguish some IMGT-functional V segments, including TRBV6-2 and TRBV6-3, those segments were excluded. This cohort had only TCR beta chains sequenced, and the lack of alpha or paired-chain data limited which features could be detected. A later analysis found that TCR association rates varied across HLA loci, with DRB1 alleles showing the most associated TCRs and HLA-C alleles the fewest. V-gene and J-gene trimming of TCR beta chains was associated with a missense DCLRE1C variant in a later genetic analysis, and the association was replicated in an independent cohort. HLA typing was unavailable for some donors at each locus, so association tests used only the typed subset. Compared with the roughly 710-donor mean, donors in an Asian-associated ancestry cluster had fewer N-insertions in productive TCRs, according to a later genetic analysis. It was suggested by the authors that the approach could potentially be generalized to other disease states and immunological phenotypes. In an earlier analysis of more than 450 of the donors, most TCR beta V segments were observed in productive rearrangements about 87% or about 30% of the time, broadly matching IMGT annotations.

Relative to germline, V is missing 5 bases and J is missing 5 bases, with 10 bases of the junction outside any gene match. CDR1 and CDR2 are read off the germline V gene as LGHNA and YSLEER. The CDR3 contains 15 residues, cysteine and phenylalanine counted. Only CDR3 DNA is held: 45 bases, read in frame from base 1. This clone has a handful of counts. The specificity of this receptor is unknown. One base away there is no much larger clone; base qualities are not given. Here the chain combines TRBV4-3 and TRBJ2-7; TRBD1 aligns with 9 central bases. Sequenced input: PBMCs. This TCR was sampled from a woman between 25 and 40 years old in good health and CMV-seronegative. The DNA sequence is TGCGCCAGCAGCTCCATCGGACAGGGGTTGAACGAGCAGTACTTC. It is translated as CASSSIGQGLNEQYF.